This T cell receptor beta chain was sequenced during a study of T cells in Graves' hyperthyroidism and ophthalmopathy. Study conclusions and caveats: Ophthalmopathy was predicted by the model a median of about 6.7 months ahead of onset.

Germline CDR1 reads SEHNR; CDR2 reads FQNEAQ (reference sequence). V lost 2 bases and J 3 bases, leaving 10 bases between the germline ends. The CDR3 length is 15 residues. This clonotype was counted only a few times. Its antigen is not known. Amplified TCR beta CDR3 regions derived from RNA transcripts. Using the HTBI primer set, a first-round RT-PCR was run on the TCR CDR3. In TCRdb, the multiplex PCR reads were re-called with MiXCR into one record per CDR3 protein. The repertoire has around 690,000 distinct CDR3 sequences, 17% of them found once; the top ten carry about 16%. Sequencing was done on a sample of blood. The clonotype comes from a man in his fifties with Graves' hyperthyroidism. J is TRBJ1-4 and V is TRBV7-9; no definite D call. CDR3 in DNA: TGTGCCAGCAGCTTATCTGAGCAGCCTAATGAAAAACTGTTTTTT. This translates into CASSLSEQPNEKLFF.